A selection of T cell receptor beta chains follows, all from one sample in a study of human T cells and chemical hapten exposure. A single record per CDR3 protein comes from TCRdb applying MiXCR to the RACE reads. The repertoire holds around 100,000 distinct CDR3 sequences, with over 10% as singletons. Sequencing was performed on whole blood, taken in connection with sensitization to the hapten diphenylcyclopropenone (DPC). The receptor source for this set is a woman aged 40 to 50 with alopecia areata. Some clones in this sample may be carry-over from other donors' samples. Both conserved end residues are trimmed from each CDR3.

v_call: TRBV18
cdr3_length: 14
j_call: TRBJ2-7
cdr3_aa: ASSPPRNESSYEQY

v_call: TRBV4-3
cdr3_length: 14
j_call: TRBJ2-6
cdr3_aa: ASSQEGSAGANVLT

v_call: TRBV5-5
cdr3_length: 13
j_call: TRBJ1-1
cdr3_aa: ASSKGFLMNTEAF

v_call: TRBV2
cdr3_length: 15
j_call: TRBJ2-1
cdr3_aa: ASRDRLAGGVYNEQF

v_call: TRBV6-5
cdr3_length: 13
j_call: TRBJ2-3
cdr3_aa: ASRSGGRSTDTQY

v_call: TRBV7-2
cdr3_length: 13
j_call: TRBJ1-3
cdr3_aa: ASSPVGISGNTIY

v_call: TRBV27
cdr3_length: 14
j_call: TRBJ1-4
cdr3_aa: ASSSYLTGNNEKLF

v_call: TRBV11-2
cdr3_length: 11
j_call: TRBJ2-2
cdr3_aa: ASSDPMAGELF

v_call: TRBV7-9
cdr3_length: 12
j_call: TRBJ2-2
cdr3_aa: ASSERRGTGELF

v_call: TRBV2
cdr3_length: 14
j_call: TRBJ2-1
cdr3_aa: ASSAPTRGSYNEQF

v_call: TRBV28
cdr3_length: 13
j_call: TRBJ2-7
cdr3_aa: ASSPNRRESYEQY

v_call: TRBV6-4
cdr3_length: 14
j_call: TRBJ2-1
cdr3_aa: ASSPGEAGGHLEQF

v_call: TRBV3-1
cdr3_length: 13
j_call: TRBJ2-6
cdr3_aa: ASSPRRAGANVLT

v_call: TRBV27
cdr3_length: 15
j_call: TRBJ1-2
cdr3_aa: ASGAGQGEGSNYGYT

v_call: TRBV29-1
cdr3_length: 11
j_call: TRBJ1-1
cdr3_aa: SGGQGPATEAF

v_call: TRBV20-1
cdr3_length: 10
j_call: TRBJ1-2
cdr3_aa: IPSDRSYGYT

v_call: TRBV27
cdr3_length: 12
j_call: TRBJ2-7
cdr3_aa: ASSSTSASYEQY

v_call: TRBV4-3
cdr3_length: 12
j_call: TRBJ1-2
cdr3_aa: ASSQELTDYGYT

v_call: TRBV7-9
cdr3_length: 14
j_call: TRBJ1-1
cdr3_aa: ASSPIPLGMNTEAF

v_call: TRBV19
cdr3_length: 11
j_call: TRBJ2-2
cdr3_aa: ASSPRGTGELF

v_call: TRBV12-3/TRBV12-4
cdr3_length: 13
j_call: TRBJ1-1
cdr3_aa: ASSLVTGPGTEAF

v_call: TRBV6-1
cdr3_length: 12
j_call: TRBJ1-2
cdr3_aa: ASSDTGEAYGYT

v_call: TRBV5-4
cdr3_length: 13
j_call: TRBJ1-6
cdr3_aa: ASSRVDSSSSPLH

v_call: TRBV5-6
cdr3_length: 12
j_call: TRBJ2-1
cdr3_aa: ASSPLTGSDEQF

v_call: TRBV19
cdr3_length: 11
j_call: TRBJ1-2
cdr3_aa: ASRLDGNYGYT

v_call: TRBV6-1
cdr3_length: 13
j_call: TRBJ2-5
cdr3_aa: ASSGLAGVSETQY

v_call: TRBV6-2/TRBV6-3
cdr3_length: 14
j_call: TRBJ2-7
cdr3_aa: ASSYSATGAGYEQY

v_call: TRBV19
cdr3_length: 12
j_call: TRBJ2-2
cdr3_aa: ASLSAGNTGELF

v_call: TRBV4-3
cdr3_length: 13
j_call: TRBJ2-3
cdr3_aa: ASSQDLSWADTQY

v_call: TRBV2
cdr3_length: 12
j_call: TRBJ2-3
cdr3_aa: ASRGRGRVDTQY

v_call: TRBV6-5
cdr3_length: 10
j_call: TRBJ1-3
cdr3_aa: ASKGSGNTIY

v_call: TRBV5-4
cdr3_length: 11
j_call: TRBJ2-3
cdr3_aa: ASSSTSTDTQY

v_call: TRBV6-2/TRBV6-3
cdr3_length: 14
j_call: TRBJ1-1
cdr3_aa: ASSYGTLSMNTEAF

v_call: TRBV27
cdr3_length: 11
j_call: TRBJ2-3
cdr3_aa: ASSSLTVDSQY

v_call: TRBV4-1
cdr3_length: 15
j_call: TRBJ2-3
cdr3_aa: ASSQGGTGRGTDTQY

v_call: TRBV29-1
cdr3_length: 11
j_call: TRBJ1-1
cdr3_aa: SVGDRGNTEAF

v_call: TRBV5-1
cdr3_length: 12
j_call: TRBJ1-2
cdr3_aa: ASSLAKPNYGYT

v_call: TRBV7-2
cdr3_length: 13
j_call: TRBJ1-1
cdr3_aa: ASSLGGLPNTEAF

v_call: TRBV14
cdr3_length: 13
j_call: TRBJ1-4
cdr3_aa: ASSQRRTTNEKLF

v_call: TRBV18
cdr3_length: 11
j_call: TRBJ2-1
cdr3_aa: ASSPTSNNEQF

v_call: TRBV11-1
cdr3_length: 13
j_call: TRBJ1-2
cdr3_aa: ASSLAAKTNYGYT

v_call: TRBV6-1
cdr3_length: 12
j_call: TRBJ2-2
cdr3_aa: ASSERRNTGELF

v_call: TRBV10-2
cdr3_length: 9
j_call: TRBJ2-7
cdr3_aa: ASRGPYEQY

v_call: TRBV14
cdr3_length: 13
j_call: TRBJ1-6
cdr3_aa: ASNSGSIRNSPLH

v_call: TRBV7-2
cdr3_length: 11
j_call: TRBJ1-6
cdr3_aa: ASSVKRNSPLH

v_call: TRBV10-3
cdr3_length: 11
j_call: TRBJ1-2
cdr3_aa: AISESPQYGYT

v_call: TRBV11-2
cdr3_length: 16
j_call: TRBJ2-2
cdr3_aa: ASSRWAGGPILTGELF

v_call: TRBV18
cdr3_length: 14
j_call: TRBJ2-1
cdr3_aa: ASSPWARGVGNEQF

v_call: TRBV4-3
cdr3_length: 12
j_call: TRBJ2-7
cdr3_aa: ASSQWRGRGEQY

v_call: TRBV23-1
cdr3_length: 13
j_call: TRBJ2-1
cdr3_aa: ASSHPGPWDNEQF

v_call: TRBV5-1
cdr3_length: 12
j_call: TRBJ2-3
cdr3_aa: ASSLGLSTDTQY

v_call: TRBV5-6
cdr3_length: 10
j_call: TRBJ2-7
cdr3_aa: ASNWGPYEQY

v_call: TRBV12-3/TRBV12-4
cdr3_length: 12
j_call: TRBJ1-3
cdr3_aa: ASSAQGSGNTIY

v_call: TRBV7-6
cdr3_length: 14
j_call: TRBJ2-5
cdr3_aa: ASSSQGQGAQETQY